This T cell receptor beta chain was sequenced during a study of T cells in tuberculosis. This CDR3 spans 14 amino acids. Looked up from germline, CDR1 is KGHSH and CDR2 is LQKENI. Losses at the gene ends were 4 bases for V and 3 bases for J; bases not matched to a gene: 5. This clone was recorded once. Described time point: new active TB diagnosis, blood taken before or within 7 days of starting treatment. The method was immunoSEQ multiplex PCR; TCRdb's version includes in-frame clones alone and lacks a portion of them. The sample contains over 30,000 clones, 80% to 95% of which appear only once. The source was PBMCs, collected at tuberculosis diagnosis. This clonotype was obtained from an adult with tuberculosis. The genes are TRBV18 and TRBJ2-7; 8 positions agree with TRBD2. The CDR3 DNA reads TGTGCCAGCTCACTGCCGGGACTAGACTACGAGCAGTACTTC. Its protein is CASSLPGLDYEQYF.